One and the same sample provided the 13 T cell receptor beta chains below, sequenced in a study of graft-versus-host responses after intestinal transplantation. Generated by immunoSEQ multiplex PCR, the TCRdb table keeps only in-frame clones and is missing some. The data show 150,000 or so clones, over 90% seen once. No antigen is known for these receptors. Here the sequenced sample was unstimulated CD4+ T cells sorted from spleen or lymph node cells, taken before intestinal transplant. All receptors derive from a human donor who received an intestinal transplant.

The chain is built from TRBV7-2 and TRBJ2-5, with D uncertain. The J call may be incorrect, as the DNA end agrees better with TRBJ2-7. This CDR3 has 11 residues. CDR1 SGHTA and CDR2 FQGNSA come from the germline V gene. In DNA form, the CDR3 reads TGTGCCAGCAGCTTATATTACGAGCAGTACTTC. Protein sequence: CASSLYYEQYF.

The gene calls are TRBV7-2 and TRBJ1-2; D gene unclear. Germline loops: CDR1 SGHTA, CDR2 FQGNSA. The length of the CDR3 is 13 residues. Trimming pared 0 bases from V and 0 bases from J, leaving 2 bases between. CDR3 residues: CASSLASNYGYTF. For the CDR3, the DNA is TGTGCCAGCAGCTTAGCCTCTAACTATGGCTACACCTTC.

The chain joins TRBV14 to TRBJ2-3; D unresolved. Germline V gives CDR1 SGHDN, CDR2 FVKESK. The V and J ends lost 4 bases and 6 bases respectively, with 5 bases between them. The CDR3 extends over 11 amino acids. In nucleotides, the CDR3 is TGTGCCAGCAGCCTAGGGGATACGCAGTATTTT. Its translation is CASSLGDTQYF. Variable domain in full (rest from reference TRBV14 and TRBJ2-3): EAGVTQFPSHSVIEKGQTVTLRCDPISGHDNLYWYRRVMGKEIKFLLHFVKESKQDESGMPNNRFLAERTGGTYSTLKVQPAELEDSGVYFCASSLGDTQYFGPGTRLTVL.

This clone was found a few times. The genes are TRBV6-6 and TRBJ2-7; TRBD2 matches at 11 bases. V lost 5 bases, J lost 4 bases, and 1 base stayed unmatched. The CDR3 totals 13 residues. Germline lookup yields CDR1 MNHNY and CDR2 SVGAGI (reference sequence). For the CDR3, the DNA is TGTGCCAGCAGTCGACTAGCGGGATACGAGCAGTACTTC. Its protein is CASSRLAGYEQYF.

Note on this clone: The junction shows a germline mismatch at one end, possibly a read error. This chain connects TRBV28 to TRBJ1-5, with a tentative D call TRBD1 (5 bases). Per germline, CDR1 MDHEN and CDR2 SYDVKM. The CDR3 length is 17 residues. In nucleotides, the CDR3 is TGTGCCTGCAGTCTCTCAGGGCCGGGGATTAGCAATCAGCCCCAGCATTTT. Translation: CACSLSGPGISNQPQHF.

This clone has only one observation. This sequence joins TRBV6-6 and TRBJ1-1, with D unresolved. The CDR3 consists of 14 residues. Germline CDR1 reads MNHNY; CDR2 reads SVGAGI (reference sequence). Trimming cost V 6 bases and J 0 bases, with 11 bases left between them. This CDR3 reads CASRRGTLNTEAFF. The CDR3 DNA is TGTGCCAGCAGGCGGGGTACTCTGAACACTGAAGCTTTCTTT.

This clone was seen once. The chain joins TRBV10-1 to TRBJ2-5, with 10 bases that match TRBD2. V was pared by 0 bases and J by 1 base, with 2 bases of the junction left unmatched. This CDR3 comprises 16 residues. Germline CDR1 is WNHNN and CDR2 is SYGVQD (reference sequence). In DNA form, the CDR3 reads TGCGCCAGCAGTGAGTCAAGCGGGAGGGGCCAAGAGACCCAGTACTTC. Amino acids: CASSESSGRGQETQYF.

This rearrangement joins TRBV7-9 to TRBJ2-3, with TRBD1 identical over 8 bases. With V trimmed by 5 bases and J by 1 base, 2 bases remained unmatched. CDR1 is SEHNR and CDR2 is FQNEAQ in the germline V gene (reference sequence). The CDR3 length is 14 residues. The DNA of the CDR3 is TGTGCCAGCAGCCCGGGACAGGGCACAGATACGCAGTATTTT. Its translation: CASSPGQGTDTQYF.

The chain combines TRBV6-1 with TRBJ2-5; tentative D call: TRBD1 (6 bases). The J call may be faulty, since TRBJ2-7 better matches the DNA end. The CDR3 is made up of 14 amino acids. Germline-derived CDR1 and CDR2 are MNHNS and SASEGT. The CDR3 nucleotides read TGTGCCAGTCAAAACAGGGTCCCCTTTTTCGAGCAGTACTTC. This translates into CASQNRVPFFEQYF.

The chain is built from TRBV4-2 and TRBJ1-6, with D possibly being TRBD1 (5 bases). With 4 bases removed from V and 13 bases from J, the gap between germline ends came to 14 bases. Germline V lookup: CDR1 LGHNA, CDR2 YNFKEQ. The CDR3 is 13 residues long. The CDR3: CASSRERGDPLHF. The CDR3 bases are TGTGCCAGCAGCCGAGAAAGAGGGGATCCCCTCCACTTT.

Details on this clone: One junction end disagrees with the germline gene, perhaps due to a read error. The CDR3 here is CASSLYLIDF. CDR3 DNA sequence: TGTGCCAGCAGCTTGTACCTTATCGACTTT. The rearrangement joins TRBV5-8 to TRBJ1-1; D unresolved. There are 10 residues in the CDR3. Per the germline V gene, CDR1 is SGHTS and CDR2 is YDEGEE.

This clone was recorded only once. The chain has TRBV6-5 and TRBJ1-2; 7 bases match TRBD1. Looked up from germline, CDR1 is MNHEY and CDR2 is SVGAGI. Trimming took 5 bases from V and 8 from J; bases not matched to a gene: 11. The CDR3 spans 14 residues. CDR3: CASSEHSGGRGYTF. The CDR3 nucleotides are TGTGCCAGCAGTGAACATTCAGGGGGACGGGGCTACACCTTC.

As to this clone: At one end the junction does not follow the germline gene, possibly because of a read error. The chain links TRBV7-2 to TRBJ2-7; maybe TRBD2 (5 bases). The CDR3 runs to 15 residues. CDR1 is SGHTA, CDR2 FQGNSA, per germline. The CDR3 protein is CASSLAKDKRYEQYF. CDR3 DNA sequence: TGTGCCAGCAGCCTAGCCAAGGATAAACGCTACGAGCAGTACTTC.